Below, 29 T cell receptor beta chains from the same sample are listed, as sequenced in a study of shared clonotypes between healthy human individuals (dated by TCRdb to about 2020). CD8 naive samples were obtained by positive selection for CCR7 among CD45RO-negative cells, yielding a CD45RA+CCR7+ population from which TemRA cells were excluded. Library prep was done by the immunoSEQ multiplex PCR assay. TCRdb re-hosts the immuneACCESS table, in-frame sequences only. Its copies lack some clones; in the studies checked, an unresolved V gene accounts for under half of them, and the cause for the rest is not known. Recorded for this sample are roughly 2 million clones; about 95% of them occurred a single time. Of the sample, around 1.1% falls within the top ten clones. Material for sequencing was naive CD8+ T cells sorted from blood. The sample's cell subset or site label, decoded: CD45RA+CCR7+. The receptors derive from a man aged 18 to 30 in good health.

V and J are TRBV18 and TRBJ2-7, with D possibly being TRBD1 or TRBD2 (5 bases each). CDR3 length: 15 amino acids. Germline CDR1 is KGHSH and CDR2 is LQKENI. Trimming removed 3 bases from V and 2 bases from J, with 14 bases in between. This chain's CDR3 is CASSPGTAPAYEQYF. CDR3 in DNA: TGTGCCAGCTCACCTGGGACCGCGCCTGCCTACGAGCAGTACTTC. The full variable domain, completed using reference TRBV18 and TRBJ2-7, is NAGVMQNPRHLVRRRGQEARLRCSPMKGHSHVYWYRQLPEEGLKFMVYLQKENIIDESGMPKERFSAEFPKEGPSILRIQQVVRGDSAAYFCASSPGTAPAYEQYFGPGTRLTVT.

V gene TRBV4-2 combines with J gene TRBJ2-6; TRBD2 aligns across 7 bases. The CDR3 has 17 amino acids. The V gene end was trimmed by 0 bases and the J gene end by 2 bases; junction bases not matched to a gene: 4. Germline loops: CDR1 LGHNA, CDR2 YNFKEQ. CDR3 nucleotide sequence: TGTGCCAGCAGCCAAGAGGGGAGGGTCACTGGGGCCAACGTCCTGACTTTC. Translated: CASSQEGRVTGANVLTF.

There are many counts of this clone. CDR3 sequence (DNA): TGTGCCTGGGGCAAGCCCTACGAGCAGTACTTC. Translating gives CAWGKPYEQYF. The chain links TRBV30 to TRBJ2-7, with D uncertain. V was clipped by 5 bases and J by 2 bases, with 7 bases between them. This CDR3 spans 11 amino acids. Germline V gives CDR1 GTSNPN, CDR2 SVGIG (reference sequence).

The chain couples TRBV11-2 to TRBJ2-7, with a tentative D call TRBD1 (6 bases). The CDR3 runs to 13 residues. Looked up from germline, CDR1 is SGHAT and CDR2 is FQNNGV. Trimming removed 3 bases from V and 3 bases from J, with 9 bases in between. CDR3 sequence reads: CASSFGQFYEQYF. In DNA form, the CDR3 reads TGTGCCAGCAGCTTTGGACAGTTCTACGAGCAGTACTTC.

The rearrangement links TRBV6-1 to TRBJ2-4; D is ambiguous. The CDR3 loop spans 16 amino acids. Trimming took off 4 bases at V and 0 bases at J, with 13 bases between the two ends. Per germline, CDR1 MNHNS and CDR2 SASEGT. CDR3 coding DNA: TGTGCCAGCAGTGCCGGAGTAGGTTTAGCCAAAAACATTCAGTACTTC. Protein: CASSAGVGLAKNIQYF.

The chain carries TRBV7-9 and TRBJ2-7; D might be TRBD1 (5 bases). Trimming took off 0 bases at V and 3 bases at J, with 15 bases between the two ends. This CDR3 region has 16 residues. Germline V gives CDR1 SEHNR, CDR2 FQNEAQ (reference sequence). In nucleotides, the CDR3 is TGTGCCAGCAGCTTAGCGTTTGGGCAGGGTGGCTACGAGCAGTACTTC. Its translation: CASSLAFGQGGYEQYF.

The rearrangement links TRBV2 to TRBJ2-5; TRBD1 might be the D (6 bases). CDR3 length: 14 residues. Germline values: CDR1 SNHLY, CDR2 FYNNEI. V was shortened by 4 bases and J by 7 bases, with 16 bases between the two germline ends. Written as DNA, the CDR3 is TGTGCCAGCAGTGGGACACAGGGCGGCGGGACCCAGTACTTC. Protein product: CASSGTQGGGTQYF.

A word on this clone: This CDR3 is also generated by other DNA sequences in the sample. The chain links TRBV9 to TRBJ2-1, with D maybe TRBD2 (7 bases). In germline, CDR1 is SGDLS, CDR2 YYNGEE. This CDR3 has 14 residues. The V end was cut by 0 bases, the J end by 5 bases, with 9 bases between. This chain's CDR3 is CASSVAGGNNEQFF. DNA for the CDR3: TGTGCCAGCAGCGTAGCGGGGGGCAACAATGAGCAGTTCTTC.

Comments on this clone: This sample also contains other DNA sequences that code for the same CDR3. The V gene is TRBV28, the J gene TRBJ1-1, with a tentative D call TRBD1 (5 bases). This CDR3 spans 13 amino acids. CDR1 is MDHEN, CDR2 SYDVKM, per germline. The germline V and J ends were trimmed by 6 bases and 0 bases, with 8 bases remaining between them. The DNA of the CDR3 is TGTGCCAGCAGCTCAGGGATGAACACTGAAGCTTTCTTT. Its protein is CASSSGMNTEAFF.

This chain joins TRBV30 and TRBJ2-3, with no clear D. Deletions cut 5 bases from V and 0 bases from J, with 15 bases between. This CDR3 is 15 amino acids long. Germline V CDR1 and CDR2: GTSNPN, SVGIG (reference sequence). Here the CDR3 DNA reads TGTGCCTGGGACTCCCTGAGTACTAGCACAGATACGCAGTATTTT. Amino acids: CAWDSLSTSTDTQYF.

This rearrangement joins TRBV6-5 to TRBJ2-2; 9 bases fit TRBD2. V gave up 8 bases and J gave up 3 bases; unmatched junction bases: 1. Germline V lookup: CDR1 MNHEY, CDR2 SVGAGI. The CDR3 spans 13 residues. The CDR3, as DNA: TGTGCCAGCCTAGCGGGGTACACCGGGGAGCTGTTTTTT. It encodes CASLAGYTGELFF.

The rearrangement joins TRBV9 to TRBJ2-7; unclear D gene. V was clipped by 0 bases and J by 3 bases, with 10 bases between them. The CDR3 length is 14 residues. Germline CDR1 SGDLS, CDR2 YYNGEE. The CDR3 region has the DNA TGTGCCAGCAGCGTAGAGGATCTGGGCTACGAGCAGTACTTC. It yields the protein CASSVEDLGYEQYF. Full variable domain (outside the CDR3, taken from reference TRBV9 and TRBJ2-7): DSGVTQTPKHLITATGQRVTLRCSPRSGDLSVYWYQQSLDQGLQFLIQYYNGEERAKGNILERFSAQQFPDLHSELNLSSLELGDSALYFCASSVEDLGYEQYFGPGTRLTVT.

The chain combines TRBV10-1 with TRBJ2-3; unclear D gene. The length of the CDR3 is 14 residues. Between the trimmed V and J ends, which lost 2 bases and 6 bases, there was a span of 12 bases. The V gene's germline CDR1 is WNHNN and CDR2 SYGVQD (reference sequence). This chain's CDR3 is CASSEKSSEDTQYF. For the CDR3, the DNA is TGCGCCAGCAGTGAGAAGAGTAGTGAGGATACGCAGTATTTT.

Points on this clone: Other nucleotide sequences from this sample produce the same CDR3. The genes are TRBV4-1 and TRBJ2-7; 8 bases line up with TRBD2. The trim removed 0 bases at V and 1 base at J, leaving 5 bases unmatched. The CDR3 is made up of 16 amino acids. Per the germline V gene, CDR1 is MGHRA and CDR2 is YSYEKL. The CDR3 DNA sequence: TGCGCCAGCAGCCAAGATGGGCTAGCGGGTTCCTACGAGCAGTACTTC. It yields the protein CASSQDGLAGSYEQYF.

For this clone: This sample also contains other DNA sequences that code for the same CDR3. CDR3 residues: CASRDSYEQYF. CDR3 DNA sequence: TGCGCCAGCAGGGATTCCTACGAGCAGTACTTC. V is TRBV10-2 and J is TRBJ2-7; no reliable D call. There are 11 residues in the CDR3. V lost 6 bases, J lost 1 base, and 4 bases lay in between. CDR1 is WSHSY and CDR2 is SAAADI in the germline V gene.

With respect to this clone: In the same sample, other DNA sequences code for this CDR3. The rearrangement joins TRBV9 to TRBJ1-3; D uncertain. CDR1 is SGDLS, CDR2 YYNGEE, per germline. The CDR3 spans 13 residues. V was clipped by 1 base and J by 4 bases, with 6 bases between them. For the CDR3, the DNA is TGTGCCAGCAGCGTAAACTCAGGAAACACCATATATTTT. This sequence encodes CASSVNSGNTIYF.

On this clone: The same CDR3 arises from other DNA sequences in this sample as well. CDR3 in amino acids: CASSLAQGAYEQYF. In nucleotides, the CDR3 is TGTGCCAGCAGCTTGGCACAGGGGGCCTACGAGCAGTACTTC. V usage is TRBV5-4 and J usage is TRBJ2-7; 8 positions agree with TRBD1. J was trimmed by 2 bases and V by 0 bases; bases with no gene match: 1. CDR3 length equals 14 residues. Germline V gene lookup returns CDR1 SGHNT and CDR2 YYREEE (reference sequence). Using reference TRBV5-4 and TRBJ2-7 for the parts outside the CDR3, the full variable domain is ETGVTQSPTHLIKTRGQQVTLRCSSQSGHNTVSWYQQALGQGPQFIFQYYREEENGRGNFPPRFSGLQFPNYSSELNVNALELDDSALYLCASSLAQGAYEQYFGPGTRLTVT.

This chain connects TRBV6-5 to TRBJ2-7; D remains unclear. Deletions cut 10 bases from V and 0 bases from J, with 16 bases between. Germline V lookup: CDR1 MNHEY, CDR2 SVGAGI. CDR3 size: 14 residues. The CDR3 DNA sequence: TGTGCCACGCGACACCCACGGCGCTCCTACGAGCAGTACTTC. This translates into CATRHPRRSYEQYF.

As for this clone: The same CDR3 arises from other DNA sequences in this sample as well. This chain joins TRBV27 and TRBJ2-7; 8 bases are a match to TRBD2. The V gene end was trimmed by 0 bases and the J gene end by 0 bases; junction bases not matched to a gene: 4. CDR3 length equals 16 residues. Looked up from germline, CDR1 is MNHEY and CDR2 is SMNVEV (reference sequence). CDR3 coding DNA: TGTGCCAGCAGTTTATCGTCCGGGAGGGCCTCCTACGAGCAGTACTTC. This translates into CASSLSSGRASYEQYF.

The chain joins TRBV15 to TRBJ1-2; 7 bases are shared with TRBD1. The ends lost 0 bases at V and 3 bases at J; junction bases unmatched: 10. This CDR3 is built from 17 residues. Germline CDR1 and CDR2: LNHNV and YYDKDF (reference sequence). CDR3 residues: CATSRDRVEGADYGYTF. In DNA, the CDR3 is TGTGCCACCAGCAGAGACAGGGTGGAGGGGGCGGACTATGGCTACACCTTC. The full variable domain, rest sourced from reference TRBV15 and TRBJ1-2, is DAMVIQNPRYQVTQFGKPVTLSCSQTLNHNVMYWYQQKSSQAPKLLFHYYDKDFNNEADTPDNFQSRRPNTSFCFLDIRSPGLGDTAMYLCATSRDRVEGADYGYTFGSGTRLTVV.

V usage is TRBV4-3 and J usage is TRBJ2-3; 10 nucleotides agree with TRBD2. V lost 4 bases, J lost 10 bases, and 11 bases stayed unmatched. The CDR3 loop spans 15 amino acids. The germline V gene has CDR1 LGHNA and CDR2 YSLEER. This chain's CDR3 is CASSRIGLAGESQYF. The CDR3 nucleotides read TGCGCCAGCAGCCGAATAGGCCTAGCGGGAGAGTCGCAGTATTTT.

The chain uses TRBV7-9 and TRBJ2-7; possibly TRBD1 or TRBD2 for D (5 bases each). The germline CDR1 and CDR2 sequences are SEHNR and FQNEAQ (reference sequence). Trimming removed 3 bases from V and 2 bases from J, with 11 bases in between. The CDR3 runs 14 residues. CDR3 amino acids: CASSFPGPTYEQYF. CDR3 in DNA: TGTGCCAGCAGCTTTCCGGGACCAACCTACGAGCAGTACTTC.

CDR3: CASSPLIQGYGYTF. The CDR3 DNA follows: TGTGCCAGCAGTCCCCTAATACAGGGTTACGGCTACACCTTC. V usage is TRBV27 and J usage is TRBJ1-2; D might be TRBD1 (6 bases). Between the trimmed V and J ends, which lost 5 bases and 8 bases, there was a span of 18 bases. CDR1 MNHEY and CDR2 SMNVEV come from the germline V gene (reference sequence). CDR3 length: 14 residues.

The V and J genes are TRBV4-3 and TRBJ2-7, with a weak D call TRBD2 (6 bases). V was pared by 1 base and J by 3 bases, with 13 bases between. CDR1 LGHNA and CDR2 YSLEER come from the germline V gene. The CDR3 runs 15 residues. Here the CDR3 DNA reads TGCGCCAGCAGCCAAGGACACGGGGGAGACTACGAGCAGTACTTC. It yields the protein CASSQGHGGDYEQYF.

As concerns this clone: This sample includes further DNA sequences coding for the same CDR3. The gene calls are TRBV7-2 and TRBJ2-7, with D hard to call. From germline, CDR1 is SGHTA and CDR2 FQGNSA. There are 13 residues in the CDR3. With 3 bases removed from V and 1 base from J, the gap between germline ends came to 7 bases. The CDR3 protein is CASSFGGSYEQYF. In DNA, the CDR3 is TGTGCCAGCAGCTTTGGCGGATCCTACGAGCAGTACTTC. Complete variable domain (other parts from reference TRBV7-2 and TRBJ2-7): GAGVSQSPSNKVTEKGKDVELRCDPISGHTALYWYRQSLGQGLEFLIYFQGNSAPDKSGLPSDRFSAERTGGSVSTLTIQRTQQEDSAVYLCASSFGGSYEQYFGPGTRLTVT.

This sequence joins TRBV2 and TRBJ2-7; 9 bases match TRBD2. The CDR3 is 15 amino acids. Germline CDR1 is SNHLY and CDR2 is FYNNEI. V was clipped by 6 bases and J by 3 bases; unmatched bases: 9. CDR3 sequence reads: CASRASGVLIYEQYF. Written as DNA, the CDR3 is TGTGCCAGCAGGGCTAGCGGGGTTTTAATCTACGAGCAGTACTTC.

The J gene is TRBJ2-7, the V gene TRBV7-8, with TRBD2 identical over 7 bases. This CDR3 is built from 15 residues. Per the germline V gene, CDR1 is SGHVS and CDR2 is FQNEAQ. V was pared by 0 bases and J by 4 bases, with 6 bases of the junction left unmatched. CDR3 DNA sequence: TGTGCCAGCAGCTTAGCGGGGGGGACGGGTTACGAGCAGTACTTC. It codes for CASSLAGGTGYEQYF.

The V gene is TRBV27, the J gene TRBJ2-1, with TRBD2 matching over 9 bases. The germline gives CDR1 MNHEY, CDR2 SMNVEV (reference sequence). The CDR3 consists of 15 residues. J lost 9 bases, V lost 5 bases, and 11 bases had no gene match. In nucleotides, the CDR3 is TGTGCCAGCAGTCCAACGGTAGCGGGAGAACGTGAGCAGTTCTTC. This codes for CASSPTVAGEREQFF.

In the case of this clone: Other DNA sequences in the sample encode the same CDR3. This sequence joins TRBV27 and TRBJ2-7; perhaps TRBD1 as D (6 bases). In germline, CDR1 is MNHEY, CDR2 SMNVEV (reference sequence). The CDR3 has 14 amino acids. With 5 bases removed from V and 2 bases from J, the gap between germline ends came to 13 bases. The chain's CDR3 is CASSPRGSPYEQYF. CDR3 nucleotide sequence: TGTGCCAGCAGTCCCAGGGGTTCCCCCTACGAGCAGTACTTC.